These 7 T cell receptor beta chains were all obtained from the same sample, sequenced in a study of cytomegalovirus exposure and HLA in healthy donors. In the PCR, 60 Vbeta and 13 Jbeta primers were used. Produced via immunoSEQ multiplex PCR; TCRdb's table is partial and in-frame only. Found here are around 98,000 clones, more than 75% of them singletons; the top ten hold roughly 8%. Sequencing used PBMCs. The receptor set was obtained from a human donor in good health.

The V and J genes are TRBV29-1 and TRBJ2-1; D possibly corresponds to TRBD1 (6 bases). CDR3 length: 15 residues. The V end was cut by 2 bases, the J end by 4 bases, with 15 bases between. Germline V gene sequence: CDR1 SQVTM, CDR2 ANQGSEA. The CDR3 sequence: CSVERGWASYNEQFF. DNA of the CDR3: TGCAGCGTTGAAAGGGGGTGGGCCAGTTACAATGAGCAGTTCTTC.

The J gene is TRBJ1-1, the V gene TRBV18; TRBD1 matches 12 bases. This CDR3 is built from 18 residues. Germline V gene data show CDR1 as KGHSH and CDR2 as LQKENI. V shed 2 bases and J 4 bases; nucleotides not matched to a gene: 11. The CDR3 here is CASSPKGQGAPQGTEAFF. For the CDR3, the DNA is TGTGCCAGCTCACCAAAGGGACAGGGGGCGCCTCAGGGCACTGAAGCTTTCTTT. The variable domain in full, completed from reference TRBV18 and TRBJ1-1, reads NAGVMQNPRHLVRRRGQEARLRCSPMKGHSHVYWYRQLPEEGLKFMVYLQKENIIDESGMPKERFSAEFPKEGPSILRIQQVVRGDSAAYFCASSPKGQGAPQGTEAFFGQGTRLTVV.

This chain uses TRBV5-1 with TRBJ2-2, with 7 bases aligning to TRBD1. Trimming removed 2 bases from V and 3 bases from J; junction bases left unmatched: 22. CDR3 size: 21 residues. The germline CDR1 and CDR2 sequences are SGHRS and YFSETQ. CDR3 sequence: CASSFELMTGYEVWDTGELFF. The DNA for the CDR3 is TGCGCCAGCAGCTTTGAACTGATGACAGGGTACGAGGTTTGGGACACCGGGGAGCTGTTTTTT.

The chain couples TRBV28 to TRBJ2-3; 8 bases are shared with TRBD2. V gave up 1 base and J gave up 5 bases; unmatched junction bases: 8. This CDR3 region has 16 residues. Germline loops: CDR1 MDHEN, CDR2 SYDVKM. CDR3 DNA sequence: TGTGCCAGCAGTTTATTGGGCGGGGGGCAGTTAGATACGCAGTATTTT. Residues: CASSLLGGGQLDTQYF.

This clone turned up a few times. This chain uses TRBV10-1 with TRBJ2-3, with 7 bases identical to TRBD1. The CDR3 spans 16 residues. Losses at the gene ends were 4 bases for V and 3 bases for J; bases not matched to a gene: 10. Germline V gene data show CDR1 as WNHNN and CDR2 as SYGVQD (reference sequence). The CDR3, as DNA: TGCGCCAGCAGTGTCGTGAGACAGGGTGGGACAGATACGCAGTATTTT. Translated, it gives CASSVVRQGGTDTQYF.

The chain uses TRBV9 and TRBJ2-6; TRBD1 matches at 8 bases. CDR1 and CDR2 (germline): SGDLS, YYNGEE. This CDR3 spans 20 amino acids. Trimming cost V 0 bases and J 2 bases; bases outside gene matches: 13. Here the CDR3 reads CASSVVGLTGGNAGANVLTF. As DNA, the CDR3 is TGTGCCAGCAGCGTAGTGGGCTTAACAGGGGGGAACGCTGGGGCCAACGTCCTGACTTTC.

This clone has just one count. The chain's CDR3 is CASSIRTGGGTEAFF. The CDR3 DNA follows: TGTGCCAGTAGTATCAGGACAGGTGGGGGCACTGAAGCTTTCTTT. This chain links TRBV19 with TRBJ1-1; 7 nucleotides match TRBD1. The CDR3 has 15 amino acids. The ends lost 3 bases at V and 4 bases at J; junction bases unmatched: 8. Germline CDR1 and CDR2: LNHDA and SQIVND (reference sequence).